This T cell receptor beta chain was documented in a study of T cells in Graves' hyperthyroidism and ophthalmopathy. Regions amplified from RNA transcripts were the TCR beta CDR3 regions. An initial round of RT-PCR targeting the TCR CDR3 relied on the HTBI primer set. MiXCR was run by TCRdb on the multiplex PCR reads, yielding one entry per CDR3 protein. The table shows fewer than 450,000 distinct CDR3 sequences, with approximately 17% occurring only once. J was trimmed by 3 bases and V by 5 bases; bases with no gene match: 8. The CDR3 has 16 amino acids. Germline CDR1 reads LGHDT; CDR2 reads YNNKEL (reference sequence). Diagnosis of hyperthyroidism was new in patients aged 18 to 65, and its duration was under 2 months. Concerning this clonotype itself: The antigen remains undetermined.

Study-wide results and caveats: The model predicted ophthalmopathy a median around six months before onset.

This sequence joins TRBV3-1 and TRBJ2-5; 11 bases match TRBD1. The sequenced sample was blood. This receptor was identified in a woman younger than 45 with Graves' hyperthyroidism that later progressed to Graves' ophthalmopathy. This CDR3 is CASSNRDRGGEETQYF. The CDR3 DNA sequence: TGTGCCAGCAGCAACCGGGACAGGGGGGGGGAAGAGACCCAGTACTTC.